This entry features one T cell receptor beta chain sequence. Per the study methods: Reference gene primers were amplified, and this amplification served to estimate nucleated cell counts. Repertoires were generated with immunoSEQ multiplex PCR, while TCRdb's copy carries only in-frame clones and drops some. V, J and clone size are those of that table, while D and trimming were read from the DNA. Of a few hundred thousand clones in the sample, 86% were seen once. The source of the sample is a study of blood T cell repertoires in COVID-19. Study at large: Acute-phase and convalescent COVID-19 samples originated in the United States, Italy and Spain. T cells, B-cell-depleted T cells, or PBMCs supplied cDNA or gDNA.

Germline lookup yields CDR1 MDHEN and CDR2 SYDVKM. The V gene lost 3 bases and the J gene lost 9 bases, with 21 bases spanning the gap. The CDR3 length is 17 residues. This clonotype was sampled from a man in his late teens or twenties with active or convalescent COVID-19. Sequencing was performed on peripheral blood. V usage is TRBV28 and J usage is TRBJ1-6; D is perhaps TRBD1 (5 bases). The CDR3 nucleotides read TGTGCCAGCAGTTTGGTTTTACCCAGGGTTATGGGTTCACCCCTCCACTTT. Its protein product is CASSLVLPRVMGSPLHF.